The source of this T cell receptor beta chain is a study of T cell repertoires in cytomegalovirus infection. Trimming removed 2 bases from V and 8 bases from J, with 16 bases in between. CDR3 size: 16 residues. Germline loops: CDR1 MNHNS, CDR2 SASEGT. MiXCR, applied by TCRdb to the reads, yields one record per CDR3 protein. The table records fewer than 550,000 distinct CDR3 sequences, 15% to 20% of them present only once. Turning to this clonotype: Its antigen is not known.

The study's findings and limits: The response measured ex vivo was dominated by TCR beta clonotypes (HLA-C-restricted and CMV-specific).

The TCR sequence derives from a human donor in good health (CMV status not recorded). Some clones in this sample may be carry-over from other donors' samples. Sequencing was carried out using CD8+ T cells from PBMCs. The chain combines TRBV6-1 with TRBJ1-6; maybe TRBD1 (6 bases). CDR3: CASSENGQFAYSPLHF. The CDR3 DNA is TGTGCCAGCAGTGAAAACGGACAGTTTGCTTATTCACCCCTCCACTTT.